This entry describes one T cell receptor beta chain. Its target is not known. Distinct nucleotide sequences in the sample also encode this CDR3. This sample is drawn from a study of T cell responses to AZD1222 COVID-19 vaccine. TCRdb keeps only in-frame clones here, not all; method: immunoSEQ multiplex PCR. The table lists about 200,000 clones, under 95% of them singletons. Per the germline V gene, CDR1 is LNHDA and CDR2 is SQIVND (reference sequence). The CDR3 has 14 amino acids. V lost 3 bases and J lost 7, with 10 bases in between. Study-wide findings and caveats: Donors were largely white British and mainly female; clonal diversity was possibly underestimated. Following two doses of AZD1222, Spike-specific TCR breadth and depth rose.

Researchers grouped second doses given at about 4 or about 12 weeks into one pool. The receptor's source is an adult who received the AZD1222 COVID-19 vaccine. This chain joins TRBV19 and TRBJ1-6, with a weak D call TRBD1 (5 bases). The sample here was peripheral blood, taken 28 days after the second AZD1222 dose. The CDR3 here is CASSMGLPNSPLHF. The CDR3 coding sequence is TGTGCCAGTAGTATGGGGCTGCCCAATTCACCCCTCCACTTT.